Detailed here is one TCR beta chain. This sample is drawn from a study of blood T cell repertoires in COVID-19. Study summary: T cells, B-cell-depleted T cells, or PBMCs provided the cDNA or gDNA that served as material.

Original analysis: Reference gene primer amplification yielded estimated nucleated cell counts. Some clones are missing from TCRdb's copy, which holds only in-frame ones; the method was immunoSEQ multiplex PCR. V, J and clone size were drawn from that table, and D and trimming were deduced from the DNA. The sample yields 15,000 to 20,000 clones, around 80% seen once. Germline V gene data show CDR1 as SNHLY and CDR2 as FYNNEI. The CDR3 is 11 residues long. This TCR came from a man aged 55 to 70 with acute or convalescent COVID-19. The chain uses TRBV2 and TRBJ2-1; D unclear. The sample taken for sequencing was peripheral blood. In DNA, the CDR3 is TGTGCATCAGCGCTAGAGGTGAATAAGTTCTTC. It translates to CASALEVNKFF.